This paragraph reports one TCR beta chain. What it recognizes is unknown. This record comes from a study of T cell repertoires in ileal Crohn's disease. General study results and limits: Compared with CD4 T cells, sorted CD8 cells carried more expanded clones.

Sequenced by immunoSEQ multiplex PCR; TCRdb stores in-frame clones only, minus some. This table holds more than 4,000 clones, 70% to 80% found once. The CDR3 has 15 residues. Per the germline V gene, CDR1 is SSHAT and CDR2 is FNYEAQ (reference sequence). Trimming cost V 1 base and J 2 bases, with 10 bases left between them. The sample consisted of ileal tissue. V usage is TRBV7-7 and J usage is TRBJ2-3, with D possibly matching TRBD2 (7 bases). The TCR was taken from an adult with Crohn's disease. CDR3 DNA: TGTGCCAGCAGCTTAGTGGGGGGGCCCACAGATACGCAGTATTTT. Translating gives CASSLVGGPTDTQYF.